This T cell receptor (beta chain) was obtained from a study of blood T cell repertoires in COVID-19. Study-level information: COVID-19 samples, acute and convalescent, were from the United States, Italy and Spain. PBMCs, B-cell-depleted T cells, or T cells provided the cDNA or gDNA that made up the material.

Per the authors' pipeline: Estimates of nucleated cell counts were drawn from the amplification of reference gene primers. Using immunoSEQ multiplex PCR, the repertoire was profiled, and TCRdb retains in-frame clones only, with some absent. V, J and clone size were drawn from that table, and D and trimming were deduced from the DNA. The profile shows tens of thousands of clones, about 87% of them singletons. The V and J ends lost 10 bases and 6 bases respectively, with 24 bases between them. CDR3 length: 16 residues. Per the germline V gene, CDR1 is LNHDA and CDR2 is SQIVND (reference sequence). The sample taken for sequencing was peripheral blood. The chain uses TRBV19 and TRBJ1-4; D not resolved. The TCR comes from a human donor with acute or convalescent COVID-19. The donor label of this sample is uncertain. The CDR3 nucleotides are TGTGCCACCTCCGTATCCCACCGACGGGGAGATGAAAAACTGTTTTTT. Its protein product is CATSVSHRRGDEKLFF.